The clone carrying this T cell receptor (beta chain) was seen a single time. Isolation of CD8+ and CD4+ T cells was performed negatively, whereas enrichment of TEMRA cells was done by FACS. This sample was taken from a study of CD8 T cells in Susac syndrome. V gave up 0 bases and J gave up 1 base; unmatched junction bases: 16. The CDR3 runs to 22 residues. The RNA input was about 0.45 to 1 ug, and it was reverse transcribed with random hexamers. An immunoSEQ multiplex PCR generated amplified TCR beta CDR3 products spanning 54 Vbeta and 13 Jbeta. One entry per CDR3 protein, called by TCRdb with MiXCR from the immunoSEQ multiplex PCR reads. The data show some 170,000 distinct CDR3 sequences, with 93% seen just once and just over 0.13% held by the top ten.

This chain connects TRBV23-1 to TRBJ2-6, with 9 bases identical to TRBD1. TRBV23-1 is reported as an ORF; its role is uncertain. The material sequenced was CD4+ T cells from PBMCs. The source of this sequence is a human donor in good health. The DNA of the CDR3 is TGCGCCAGCAGTCAATCGGGGGACAGGGCTTTTTCGGGGGCGTCTGGGGCCAACGTCCTGACTTTC. It codes for CASSQSGDRAFSGASGANVLTF.